The text below deals with one T cell receptor (beta chain). Germline and junction disagree at one end, which may indicate a read error. This specimen comes from a study of graft-versus-host responses after intestinal transplantation. The germline CDR1 and CDR2 sequences are SGHTS and YDEGEE. The CDR3 sequence is 12 residues long. Measured with immunoSEQ multiplex PCR; TCRdb has only the in-frame clones, and not every one. The sample has 95,000 to 100,000 clones, about 83% seen once. The chain couples TRBV5-8 to TRBJ2-7; no reliable D call. The origin of this receptor is a human patient who received an intestinal transplant, so some T cells may come from the graft donor. This specimen consisted of PBMCs, obtained 255 days after intestinal transplant. The CDR3 DNA sequence: TGTGCCAGCGGCTTGGTTAGTTACGAGCAGTACTTC. Translating gives CASGLVSYEQYF.